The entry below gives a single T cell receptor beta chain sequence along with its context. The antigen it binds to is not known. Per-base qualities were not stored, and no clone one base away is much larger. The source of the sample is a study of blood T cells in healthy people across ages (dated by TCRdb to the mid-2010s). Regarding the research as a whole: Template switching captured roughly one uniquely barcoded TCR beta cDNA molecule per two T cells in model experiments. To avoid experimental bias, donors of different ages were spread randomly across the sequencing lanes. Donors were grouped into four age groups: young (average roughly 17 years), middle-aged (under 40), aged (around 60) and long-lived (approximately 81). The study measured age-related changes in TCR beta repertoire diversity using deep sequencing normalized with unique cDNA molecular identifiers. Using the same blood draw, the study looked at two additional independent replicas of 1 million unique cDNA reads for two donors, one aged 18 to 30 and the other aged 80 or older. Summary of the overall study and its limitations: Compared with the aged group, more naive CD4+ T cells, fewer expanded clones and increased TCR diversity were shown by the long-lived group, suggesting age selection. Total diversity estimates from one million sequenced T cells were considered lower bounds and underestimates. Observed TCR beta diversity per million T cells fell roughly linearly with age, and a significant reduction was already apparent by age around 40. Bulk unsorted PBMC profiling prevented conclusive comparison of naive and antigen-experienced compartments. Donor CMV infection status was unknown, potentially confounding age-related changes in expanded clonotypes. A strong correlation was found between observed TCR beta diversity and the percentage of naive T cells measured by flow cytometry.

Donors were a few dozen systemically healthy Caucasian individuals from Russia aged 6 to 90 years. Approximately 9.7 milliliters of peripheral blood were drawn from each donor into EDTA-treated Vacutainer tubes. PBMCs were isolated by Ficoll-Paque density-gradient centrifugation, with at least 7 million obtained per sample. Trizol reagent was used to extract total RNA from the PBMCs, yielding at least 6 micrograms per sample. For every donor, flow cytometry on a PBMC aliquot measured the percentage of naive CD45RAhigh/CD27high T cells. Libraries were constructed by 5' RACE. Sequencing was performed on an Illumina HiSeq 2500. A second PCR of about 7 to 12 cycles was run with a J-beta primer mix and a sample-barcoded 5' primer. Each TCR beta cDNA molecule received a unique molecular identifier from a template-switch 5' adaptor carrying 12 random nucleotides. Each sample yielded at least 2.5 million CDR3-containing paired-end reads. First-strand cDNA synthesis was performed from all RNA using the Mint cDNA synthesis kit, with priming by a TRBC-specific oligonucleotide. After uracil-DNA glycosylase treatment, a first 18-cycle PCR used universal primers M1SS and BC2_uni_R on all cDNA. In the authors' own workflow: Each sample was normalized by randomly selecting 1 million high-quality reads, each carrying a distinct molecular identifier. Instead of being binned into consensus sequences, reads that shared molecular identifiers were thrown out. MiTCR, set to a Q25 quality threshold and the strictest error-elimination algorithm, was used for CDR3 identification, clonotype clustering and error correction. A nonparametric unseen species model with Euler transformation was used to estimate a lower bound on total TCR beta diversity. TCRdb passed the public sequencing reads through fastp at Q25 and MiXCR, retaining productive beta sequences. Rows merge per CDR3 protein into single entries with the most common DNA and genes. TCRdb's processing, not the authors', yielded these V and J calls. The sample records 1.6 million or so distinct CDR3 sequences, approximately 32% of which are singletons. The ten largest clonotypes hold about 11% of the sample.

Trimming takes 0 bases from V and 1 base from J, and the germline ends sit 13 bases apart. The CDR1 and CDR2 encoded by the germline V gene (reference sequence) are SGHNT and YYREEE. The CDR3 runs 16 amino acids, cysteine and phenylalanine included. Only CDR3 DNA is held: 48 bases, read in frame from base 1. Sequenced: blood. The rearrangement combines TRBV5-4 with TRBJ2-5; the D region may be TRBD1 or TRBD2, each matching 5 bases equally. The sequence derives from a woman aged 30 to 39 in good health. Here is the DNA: TGTGCCAGCAGCTTGGCCGCAGGGACCCTCCAAGAGACCCAGTACTTC. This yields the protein CASSLAAGTLQETQYF.